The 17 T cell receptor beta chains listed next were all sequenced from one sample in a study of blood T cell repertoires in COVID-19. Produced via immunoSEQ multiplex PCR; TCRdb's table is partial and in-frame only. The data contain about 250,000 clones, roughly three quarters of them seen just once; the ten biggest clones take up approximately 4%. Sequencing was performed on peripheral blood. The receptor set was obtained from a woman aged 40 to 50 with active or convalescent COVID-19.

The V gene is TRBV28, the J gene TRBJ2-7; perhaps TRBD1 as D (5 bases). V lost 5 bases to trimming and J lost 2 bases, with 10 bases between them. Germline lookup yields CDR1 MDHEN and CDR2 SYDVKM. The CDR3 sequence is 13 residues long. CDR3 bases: TGTGCCAGCAGTGATCCAGGGCCCTACGAGCAGTACTTC. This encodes CASSDPGPYEQYF.

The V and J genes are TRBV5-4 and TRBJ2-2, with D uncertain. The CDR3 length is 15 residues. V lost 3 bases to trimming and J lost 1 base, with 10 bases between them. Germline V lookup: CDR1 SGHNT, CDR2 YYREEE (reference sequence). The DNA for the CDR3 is TGTGCCAGCAGCTACCGGGTGGGGAACACCGGGGAGCTGTTTTTT. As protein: CASSYRVGNTGELFF.

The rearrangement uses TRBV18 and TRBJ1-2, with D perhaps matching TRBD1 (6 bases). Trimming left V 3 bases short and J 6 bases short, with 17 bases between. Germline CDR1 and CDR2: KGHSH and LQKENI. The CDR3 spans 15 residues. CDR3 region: CASSPGLDRADGYTF. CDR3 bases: TGTGCCAGCTCACCCGGCCTGGACAGAGCCGATGGCTACACCTTC.

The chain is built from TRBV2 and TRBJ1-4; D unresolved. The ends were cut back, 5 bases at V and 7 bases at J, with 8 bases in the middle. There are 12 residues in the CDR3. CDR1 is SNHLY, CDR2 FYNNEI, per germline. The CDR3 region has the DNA TGTGCCAGCAGTAGGGAGGGTGAAAAACTGTTTTTT. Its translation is CASSREGEKLFF.

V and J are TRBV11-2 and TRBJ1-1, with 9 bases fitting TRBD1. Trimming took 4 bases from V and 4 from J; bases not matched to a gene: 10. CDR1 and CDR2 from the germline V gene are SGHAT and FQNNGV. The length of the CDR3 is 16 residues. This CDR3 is CASSSSTGGASTEAFF. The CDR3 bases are TGTGCCAGCAGCTCGTCGACAGGGGGGGCTAGCACTGAAGCTTTCTTT.

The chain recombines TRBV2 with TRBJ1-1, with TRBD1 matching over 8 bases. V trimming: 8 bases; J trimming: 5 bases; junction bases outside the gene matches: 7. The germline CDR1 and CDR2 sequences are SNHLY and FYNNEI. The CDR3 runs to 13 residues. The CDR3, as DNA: TGTGCCAGCCAGGGGGCAGGGGATACTGAAGCTTTCTTT. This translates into CASQGAGDTEAFF.

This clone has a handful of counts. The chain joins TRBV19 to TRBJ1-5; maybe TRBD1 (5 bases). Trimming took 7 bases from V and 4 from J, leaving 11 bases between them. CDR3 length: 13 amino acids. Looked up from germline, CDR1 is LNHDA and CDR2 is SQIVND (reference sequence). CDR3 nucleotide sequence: TGTGCCAGTACCGATAGGGGAAATCAGCCCCAGCATTTT. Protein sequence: CASTDRGNQPQHF.

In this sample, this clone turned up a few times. In nucleotides, the CDR3 is TGCAGTGCTAGTGCGGCGGGGCCTAGCACAGATACGCAGTATTTT. Its translation: CSASAAGPSTDTQYF. The chain employs TRBV20-1 and TRBJ2-3; TRBD2 might be the D (6 bases). Germline V CDR1 and CDR2: DFQATT, SNEGSKA (reference sequence). Between the trimmed V and J ends, which lost 3 bases and 0 bases, there was a span of 13 bases. The CDR3 runs to 15 residues.

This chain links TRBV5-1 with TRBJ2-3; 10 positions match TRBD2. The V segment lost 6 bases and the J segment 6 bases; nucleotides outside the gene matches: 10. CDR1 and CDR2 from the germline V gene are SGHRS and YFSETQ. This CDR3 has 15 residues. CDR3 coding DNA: TGCGCCAGCAACCCGGCCCTAGCGGGGGCCGATACGCAGTATTTT. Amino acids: CASNPALAGADTQYF.

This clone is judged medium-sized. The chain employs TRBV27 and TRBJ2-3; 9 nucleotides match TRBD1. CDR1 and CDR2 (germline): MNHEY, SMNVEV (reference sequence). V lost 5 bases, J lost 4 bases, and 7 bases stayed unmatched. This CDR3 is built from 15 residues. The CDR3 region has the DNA TGTGCCAGCAGTCCTGGGACAGGGAACGCAGATACGCAGTATTTT. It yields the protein CASSPGTGNADTQYF.

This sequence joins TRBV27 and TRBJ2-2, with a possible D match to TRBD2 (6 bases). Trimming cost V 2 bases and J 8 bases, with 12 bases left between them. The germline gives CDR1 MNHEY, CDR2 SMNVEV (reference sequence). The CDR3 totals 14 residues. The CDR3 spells CASSLAGSVGELFF. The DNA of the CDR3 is TGTGCCAGCAGTTTAGCGGGATCGGTGGGGGAGCTGTTTTTT.

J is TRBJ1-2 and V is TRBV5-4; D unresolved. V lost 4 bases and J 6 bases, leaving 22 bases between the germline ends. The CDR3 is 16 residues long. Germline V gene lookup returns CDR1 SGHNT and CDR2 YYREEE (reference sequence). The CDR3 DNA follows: TGTGCCAGCAGCCTCCGTTTTGAGCCCCGCGCGGATGGCTACACCTTC. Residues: CASSLRFEPRADGYTF.

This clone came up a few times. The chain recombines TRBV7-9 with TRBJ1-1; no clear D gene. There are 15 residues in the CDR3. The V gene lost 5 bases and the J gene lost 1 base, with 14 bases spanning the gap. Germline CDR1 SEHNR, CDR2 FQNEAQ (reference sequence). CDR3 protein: CASSPPEGWNTEAFF. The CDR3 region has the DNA TGTGCCAGCAGCCCGCCCGAGGGCTGGAACACTGAAGCTTTCTTT.

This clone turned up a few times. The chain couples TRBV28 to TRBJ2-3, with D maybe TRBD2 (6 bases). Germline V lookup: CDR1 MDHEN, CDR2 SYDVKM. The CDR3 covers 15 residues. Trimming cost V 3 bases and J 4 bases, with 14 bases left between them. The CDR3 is CASSFGGVRADTQYF. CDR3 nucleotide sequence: TGTGCCAGCAGTTTCGGAGGGGTGAGGGCAGATACGCAGTATTTT.

The CDR3 here is CASSQADILSGANVLTF. CDR3 DNA sequence: TGTGCCAGCAGCCAAGCGGACATCTTGTCTGGGGCCAACGTCCTGACTTTC. This sequence joins TRBV3-1 (or the pseudogene TRBV3-2) and TRBJ2-6; TRBD1 is a possible D gene (5 bases). This CDR3 has 17 residues. Trimming cost V 1 base and J 1 base, with 11 bases left between them. Germline V CDR1 and CDR2: LGHDT, YNNKEL (reference sequence).

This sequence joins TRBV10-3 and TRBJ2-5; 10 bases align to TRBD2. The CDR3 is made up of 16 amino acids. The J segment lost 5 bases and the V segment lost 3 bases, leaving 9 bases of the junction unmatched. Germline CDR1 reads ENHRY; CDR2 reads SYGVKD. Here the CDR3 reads CAISEERGGIWETQYF. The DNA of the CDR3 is TGTGCCATCAGTGAAGAGCGGGGGGGCATTTGGGAGACCCAGTACTTC.

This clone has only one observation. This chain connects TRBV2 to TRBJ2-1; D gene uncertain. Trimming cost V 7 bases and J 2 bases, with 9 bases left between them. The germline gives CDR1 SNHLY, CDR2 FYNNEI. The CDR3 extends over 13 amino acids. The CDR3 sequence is CASIAETYNEQFF. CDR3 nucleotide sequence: TGTGCCAGCATCGCGGAGACCTACAATGAGCAGTTCTTC.